Sequencing of this T cell receptor (beta chain) was carried out in a study of blood T cells in healthy people across ages. The CDR3 spans 14 residues. Trimming stripped 1 base from V and 5 bases from J, with 12 bases between. Per the germline V gene, CDR1 is SGHRS and CDR2 is YFSETQ. There are a few counts of this clonotype. Then a second PCR, running roughly 7 to 11 cycles, was carried out with a sample-barcoded 5' primer and a J-beta primer mix. TCRdb re-called the 5' RACE reads through MiXCR, storing one row per CDR3 protein. Counted here are hundreds of thousands of distinct CDR3 sequences, approximately 30% occurring once; the ten biggest clones make up 15%. Caucasian individuals from Russia who were healthy and aged roughly 6 to 95 acted as donors.

The chain is built from TRBV5-1 and TRBJ1-1, with unresolved D. Sequenced input: blood. This TCR came from an elderly woman in good health. The CDR3 protein is CASSLRGDGTEAFF. The CDR3 nucleotides read TGCGCCAGCAGCTTGCGGGGAGATGGGACTGAAGCTTTCTTT.